This TCR beta chain emerged from a study of response to subunit inactivated influenza vaccine. General study points: Seasonal influenza vaccination, on each occasion, was suggested by the authors to recruit few new T cells.

TCRdb analysed the RT-PCR reads with MiXCR anew, one entry per CDR3 protein. The sample has about 500,000 distinct CDR3 sequences, 16% seen once. This clonotype was counted a few times. Its matching antigen is unknown. This CDR3 has 14 amino acids. Trimming took off 5 bases at V and 3 bases at J, with 15 bases between the two ends. In germline, CDR1 is SGHKS, CDR2 YYEKEE (reference sequence). The source of this sequence is a man aged 45 to 70 who received an inactivated influenza vaccine. The sample in question was CD4+ T cells sorted from PBMCs, obtained 23 months after vaccination. The rearrangement links TRBV5-5 to TRBJ2-7; no clear D gene. CDR3 amino acids: CASSRPLVNYEQYF. The DNA for the CDR3 is TGTGCCAGCAGTCGGCCGCTAGTTAACTACGAGCAGTACTTC.